A single sample is the source of the 26 T cell receptor beta chains below, sequenced in a study of T cell responses to AZD1222 COVID-19 vaccine. Sequencing was performed with immunoSEQ multiplex PCR; in TCRdb, only in-frame clones are kept and a portion is missing. The profile covers about 18,000 clones, with nearly 90% appearing a single time and about 9.5% taken by the ten largest. Material: peripheral blood, obtained 28 days after the second AZD1222 dose. The receptors here all came from an adult who received the AZD1222 COVID-19 vaccine.

The CDR3 coding sequence is TGTGCCAGCAGCCGAACAGGGGCGCACCTTACAACTAATGAAAAACTGTTTTTT. Translating it yields CASSRTGAHLTTNEKLFF. J is TRBJ1-4 and V is TRBV11-2; 7 positions match TRBD1. V shed 5 bases, J shed 0 bases, and the junction held 12 bases outside the gene matches. CDR3 size: 18 residues. Per the germline V gene, CDR1 is SGHAT and CDR2 is FQNNGV.

The CDR3 DNA is TGTGCCAGCAGTTTCGGGGGTAATCAGCCCCAGCATTTT. It is translated as CASSFGGNQPQHF. The V and J genes are TRBV6-6 and TRBJ1-5, with a weak D call TRBD1 (5 bases). The CDR3 loop spans 13 amino acids. Per the germline V gene, CDR1 is MNHNY and CDR2 is SVGAGI (reference sequence). V lost 4 bases to trimming and J lost 4 bases, with 8 bases between them.

CDR3 bases: TGCAGCGTTGCTTTCGAGACCCAGTACTTC. Encoded protein: CSVAFETQYF. The chain carries TRBV29-1 and TRBJ2-5; D unclear. The V end was cut by 4 bases, the J end by 5 bases, with 5 bases between. Per the germline V gene, CDR1 is SQVTM and CDR2 is ANQGSEA. This CDR3 region has 10 residues.

For the CDR3, the DNA is TGCGCCAGCAGCCTCGGACAGGGGTCCCACAATGAGCAGTTCTTC. This sequence encodes CASSLGQGSHNEQFF. J is TRBJ2-1 and V is TRBV5-1, with 9 bases fitting TRBD1. The CDR3 contains 15 residues. V shed 4 bases, J shed 5 bases, and the junction held 7 bases outside the gene matches. Germline lookup yields CDR1 SGHRS and CDR2 YFSETQ.

Only one count was recorded for this clone. The CDR3, as DNA: TGTGCCAGCAGCTTAAAAGATACGCAGTATTTT. Its protein is CASSLKDTQYF. This chain joins TRBV11-2 and TRBJ2-3; D is unclear. V gave up 2 bases and J gave up 5 bases, with 2 bases separating them. The CDR3 extends over 11 amino acids. CDR1 is SGHAT and CDR2 is FQNNGV in the germline V gene.

The rearrangement uses TRBV19 and TRBJ1-4, with TRBD1 matching 8 bases. V was clipped by 2 bases and J by 4 bases; unmatched bases: 3. This CDR3 has 15 residues. CDR1 is LNHDA, CDR2 SQIVND, per germline (reference sequence). CDR3 sequence: CASSIQGANNEKLFF. The DNA of the CDR3 is TGTGCCAGTAGTATACAGGGGGCCAATAATGAAAAACTGTTTTTT.

The chain has TRBV20-1 and TRBJ1-2; a weak D match, TRBD1 (5 bases). Germline CDR1 and CDR2: DFQATT and SNEGSKA (reference sequence). V lost 3 bases and J 4 bases, leaving 15 bases between the germline ends. This CDR3 contains 14 residues. The CDR3 loop is CSASGGAEGYGYTF. CDR3 nucleotides: TGCAGTGCTAGTGGGGGTGCTGAGGGCTATGGCTACACCTTC.

The CDR3 bases are TGTGCCAGCAGCCAGTGGGGACGAAGAAACACCATATATTTT. Encoded protein: CASSQWGRRNTIYF. The chain combines TRBV3-1 (or the pseudogene TRBV3-2) with TRBJ1-3; tentatively, D is TRBD1 (5 bases). This CDR3 region has 14 residues. Germline V gene sequence: CDR1 LGHDT, CDR2 YNNKEL (reference sequence). Trimming left V 3 bases short and J 5 bases short, with 11 bases between.

The V call is TRBV5-1, the J call TRBJ2-1; the D gene is possibly TRBD2 (6 bases). This CDR3 is 14 amino acids long. CDR1 is SGHRS and CDR2 is YFSETQ in the germline V gene. The V and J ends lost 4 bases and 10 bases respectively, with 18 bases between them. This CDR3 is CASSPSVTSGEQFF. CDR3 nucleotide sequence: TGCGCCAGCAGCCCTAGCGTTACGTCGGGAGAGCAGTTCTTC.

The rearrangement links TRBV5-1 to TRBJ2-2; the match to TRBD1 covers 8 bases. J lost 0 bases, V lost 0 bases, and 4 bases had no gene match. Germline V gene lookup returns CDR1 SGHRS and CDR2 YFSETQ. This CDR3 is built from 17 residues. The CDR3 region has the DNA TGCGCCAGCAGCTTGGGACAGGGGAACGCGAACACCGGGGAGCTGTTTTTT. Its protein is CASSLGQGNANTGELFF. Filled out from reference TRBV5-1 and TRBJ2-2, the complete variable domain reads KAGVTQTPRYLIKTRGQQVTLSCSPISGHRSVSWYQQTPGQGLQFLFEYFSETQRNKGNFPGRFSGRQFSNSRSEMNVSTLELGDSALYLCASSLGQGNANTGELFFGEGSRLTVL.

This clone showed up just once. Here the CDR3 reads CASSLAKDPRVFNQPQHF. As DNA, the CDR3 is TGTGCCAGCAGCTTAGCGAAGGACCCACGGGTATTTAATCAGCCCCAGCATTTT. The gene calls are TRBV7-8 and TRBJ1-5; no definite D call. The CDR3 totals 18 residues. Per germline, CDR1 SGHVS and CDR2 FQNEAQ. V shed 0 bases and J shed 4 bases, with 19 bases lying between them.

The rearrangement links TRBV11-2 to TRBJ2-1; D gene unclear. The CDR3 totals 11 residues. Germline V lookup: CDR1 SGHAT, CDR2 FQNNGV. Trimming took off 0 bases at V and 10 bases at J, with 4 bases between the two ends. In nucleotides, the CDR3 is TGTGCCAGCAGCTTAGAATTAGAGCAGTTCTTC. It encodes CASSLELEQFF. Filled out from reference TRBV11-2 and TRBJ2-1, the complete variable domain reads EAGVAQSPRYKIIEKRQSVAFWCNPISGHATLYWYQQILGQGPKLLIQFQNNGVVDDSQLPKDRFSAERLKGVDSTLKIQPAKLEDSAVYLCASSLELEQFFGPGTRLTVL.

V and J are TRBV10-3 and TRBJ1-1; unclear D gene. In germline, CDR1 is ENHRY, CDR2 SYGVKD. V lost 7 bases, J lost 1 base, and 10 bases lay in between. The CDR3 covers 13 residues. CDR3 bases: TGTGCCATCACCCCCCGGGAGAACACTGAAGCTTTCTTT. Translated, it gives CAITPRENTEAFF.

This chain links TRBV5-4 with TRBJ2-7; 8 bases are shared with TRBD1. The germline V gene encodes CDR1 SGHNT and CDR2 YYREEE (reference sequence). The J segment lost 6 bases and the V segment lost 6 bases, leaving 8 bases of the junction unmatched. The CDR3 covers 13 residues. The CDR3 region is CASTTRDRTEQYF. In DNA, the CDR3 is TGTGCCAGCACTACGAGGGACAGGACCGAGCAGTACTTC.

V gene TRBV9 combines with J gene TRBJ2-3, with D possibly being TRBD2 (5 bases). Germline V gene data show CDR1 as SGDLS and CDR2 as YYNGEE. Trimming cost V 3 bases and J 2 bases, with 19 bases left between them. The CDR3 loop spans 17 amino acids. The CDR3 is CASSAPGGLRNTDTQYF. The CDR3 DNA reads TGTGCCAGCAGCGCCCCGGGCGGGTTAAGAAACACAGATACGCAGTATTTT.

In this sample, this clone turned up once. The CDR3 sequence is CASSYGGGTDRYIQYF. The DNA for the CDR3 is TGTGCCAGCAGTTACGGTGGGGGGACCGACCGGTACATTCAGTACTTC. The V call is TRBV6-2 or TRBV6-3, the J call TRBJ2-4; possible D gene TRBD2, 6 bases. Germline V gene sequence: CDR1 MNHEY, CDR2 SVGEGT. The CDR3 is 16 amino acids. V was shortened by 2 bases and J by 8 bases, with 19 bases between the two germline ends.

In DNA, the CDR3 is TGTGCCAGCAGTTACTCCCCCAGGGGCACTGAAGCTTTCTTT. Translation gives CASSYSPRGTEAFF. The rearrangement uses TRBV6-5 and TRBJ1-1; D is perhaps TRBD1 (6 bases). This CDR3 contains 14 residues. V was shortened by 0 bases and J by 4 bases, with 9 bases between the two germline ends. Germline assignment: CDR1 MNHEY and CDR2 SVGAGI.

The chain carries TRBV18 and TRBJ1-2; D remains ambiguous. This CDR3 contains 16 residues. V shed 4 bases and J shed 8 bases, with 23 bases lying between them. The germline V gene encodes CDR1 KGHSH and CDR2 LQKENI. DNA of the CDR3: TGTGCCAGCTCACGAGATAGGTCAGCGACTACGGACGGCTACACCTTC. It yields the protein CASSRDRSATTDGYTF.

The CDR3 DNA reads TGCGCCAGCAGCTACCGGACGGCCGCTAATGAAAAACTGTTTTTT. This codes for CASSYRTAANEKLFF. The V and J genes are TRBV4-1 and TRBJ1-4; no firm D call. V lost 5 bases, J lost 3 bases, and 13 bases lay in between. CDR1 and CDR2 (germline): MGHRA, YSYEKL. The CDR3 is made up of 15 amino acids.

DNA of the CDR3: TGCGCCAGCAGCCAAGTAGGGGGCTCAAGGCAGCCCCAGCATTTT. Residues: CASSQVGGSRQPQHF. V usage is TRBV4-1 and J usage is TRBJ1-5; 7 nucleotides line up with TRBD1. The CDR3 totals 15 residues. V trimming: 1 base; J trimming: 7 bases; junction bases outside the gene matches: 7. Per germline, CDR1 MGHRA and CDR2 YSYEKL.

The CDR3 protein is CAWRVRDPGELFF. DNA of the CDR3: TGTGCCTGGAGAGTTCGGGATCCCGGGGAGCTGTTTTTT. The V gene is TRBV30, the J gene TRBJ2-2, with D maybe TRBD2 (5 bases). This CDR3 is 13 amino acids long. The V gene lost 3 bases and the J gene lost 6 bases, with 11 bases spanning the gap. The germline CDR1 and CDR2 sequences are GTSNPN and SVGIG (reference sequence).

This clone was found once. V gene TRBV7-8 combines with J gene TRBJ1-2; D is perhaps TRBD1 (5 bases). Germline CDR1 and CDR2: SGHVS and FQNEAQ. This CDR3 is built from 15 residues. V dropped 5 bases and J dropped 4 bases, with 17 bases sitting between them. CDR3 coding DNA: TGTGCCAGCAGCCGTCGGGACCCCCGGTTCTATGGCTACACCTTC. Protein product: CASSRRDPRFYGYTF.

V is TRBV27 and J is TRBJ2-5; TRBD1 matches at 8 bases. The CDR3 contains 15 residues. The V and J ends lost 6 bases and 5 bases, in that order; junction bases with no gene match: 11. CDR1 and CDR2 (germline): MNHEY, SMNVEV (reference sequence). CDR3 loop: CASRRSRGRGETQYF. CDR3 coding DNA: TGTGCCAGCAGAAGGTCCAGGGGGCGCGGGGAGACCCAGTACTTC.

The rearrangement links TRBV2 to TRBJ2-5; a weak D match, TRBD1 (5 bases). The ends were cut back, 2 bases at V and 5 bases at J, with 24 bases in the middle. This CDR3 contains 18 residues. Germline values: CDR1 SNHLY, CDR2 FYNNEI. Here the CDR3 DNA reads TGTGCCAGCAGTGAATTACTTGAAGAGGACATAGATTATGAGACCCAGTACTTC. It encodes CASSELLEEDIDYETQYF.

CDR3 sequence (DNA): TGTGCCAGCAGCCGGTGGACTAGCGGGGCCTCAAGTTACAATGAGCAGTTCTTC. This gives the protein CASSRWTSGASSYNEQFF. This chain uses TRBV7-6 with TRBJ2-1; 12 positions agree with TRBD2. Germline V gene sequence: CDR1 SGHVS, CDR2 FNYEAQ. The CDR3 covers 18 residues. The V gene end was trimmed by 5 bases and the J gene end by 4 bases; junction bases not matched to a gene: 12. The full variable domain, its missing parts supplied by reference TRBV7-6 and TRBJ2-1, is GAGVSQSPRYKVTKRGQDVALRCDPISGHVSLYWYRQALGQGPEFLTYFNYEAQQDKSGLPNDRFSAERPEGSISTLTIQRTEQRDSAMYRCASSRWTSGASSYNEQFFGPGTRLTVL.

The chain is built from TRBV7-8 and TRBJ2-7, with a tentative D call TRBD2 (7 bases). The length of the CDR3 is 16 residues. Trimming took off 5 bases at V and 6 bases at J, with 23 bases between the two ends. The germline V gene has CDR1 SGHVS and CDR2 FQNEAQ. CDR3 DNA: TGTGCCAGCAGCCTTCAGGACGGGGGGCCCACGAGCGAGCAGTACGTC. Translated: CASSLQDGGPTSEQYV.